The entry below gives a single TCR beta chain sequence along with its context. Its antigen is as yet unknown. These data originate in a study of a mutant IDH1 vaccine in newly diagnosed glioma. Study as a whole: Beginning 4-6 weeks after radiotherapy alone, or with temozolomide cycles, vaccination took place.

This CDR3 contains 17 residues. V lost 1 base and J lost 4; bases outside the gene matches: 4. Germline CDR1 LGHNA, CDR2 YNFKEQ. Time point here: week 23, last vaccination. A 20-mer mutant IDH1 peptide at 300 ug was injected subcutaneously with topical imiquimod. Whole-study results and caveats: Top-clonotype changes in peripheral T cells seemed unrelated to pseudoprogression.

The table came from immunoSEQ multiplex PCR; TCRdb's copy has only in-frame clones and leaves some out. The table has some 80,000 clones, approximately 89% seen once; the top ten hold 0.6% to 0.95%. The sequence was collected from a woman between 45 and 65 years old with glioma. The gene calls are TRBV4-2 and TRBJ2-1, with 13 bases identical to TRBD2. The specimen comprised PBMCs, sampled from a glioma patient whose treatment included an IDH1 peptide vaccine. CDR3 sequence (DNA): TGTGCCAGCAGCCAAGGGGGGACTAGCGGGGTATACAATGAGCAGTTCTTC. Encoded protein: CASSQGGTSGVYNEQFF.